The clone carrying this T cell receptor (beta chain) was seen a single time. Antigen: not known. This sample was included in a study of memory CD4+ T cells and cytomegalovirus serostatus. Study information: Healthy Belgian adult donors included about 10 CMV-positive and around 25 CMV-negative people.

Original data processing: After removing out-of-frame reads, under 2.5 million distinct TCRbeta sequences remained. The table came from immunoSEQ multiplex PCR; TCRdb's copy has only in-frame clones and leaves some out. D and trimming come from the DNA, and the V and J calls and clone size come from that table. Here the sample spans 52,000 or so clones, 70% to 80% being singletons. The CDR3 spans 15 residues. Germline CDR1 and CDR2: LNHDA and SQIVND (reference sequence). The V and J ends lost 3 bases and 8 bases respectively, with 19 bases between them. Study-level results: CD4+ memory repertoires contained about two fifths of the roughly 160 reported CMV TCRbeta sequences. A US-trained random forest predicted CMV serostatus with median AUC around 0.92.

Single viable CD3+CD4+CD8-CD45RO+ cells were sorted as the memory CD4+ T cells. Sequencing was carried out using memory CD4+ T cells from blood. The genes are TRBV19 and TRBJ1-2, with D hard to call. This sequence was found in an adult in good health and CMV-seronegative. The CDR3: CASSIWNRRGEGYTF. The CDR3 nucleotides read TGTGCCAGTAGTATTTGGAATCGCCGCGGGGAGGGCTACACCTTC.